Shown below are 23 T cell receptor beta chains from a single sample sequenced in a study of shared clonotypes between healthy human individuals. Repertoires were generated with immunoSEQ multiplex PCR, while TCRdb's copy carries only in-frame clones and drops some. The table has 650,000 to 800,000 clones, just over 90% seen once. In the naive CD8 group, cells lacked CD45RO and were positively selected for CCR7, so terminally differentiated effector memory CD45RA+ cells were left out. Sequenced input: naive CD8+ T cells sorted from blood. These receptors were collected from a young man in good health.

This clone was detected once. V gene TRBV15 combines with J gene TRBJ2-3; 11 nucleotides match TRBD1. Germline assignment: CDR1 LNHNV and CDR2 YYDKDF (reference sequence). This CDR3 is built from 16 residues. Losses at the gene ends were 5 bases for V and 2 bases for J; bases not matched to a gene: 6. CDR3 sequence (DNA): TGTGCCACCAGCGCCGGGACAGGGGGGTTCACAGATACGCAGTATTTT. It translates to CATSAGTGGFTDTQYF.

The CDR3 sequence is CASSLGRDTGELFF. Here the CDR3 DNA reads TGTGCCAGCAGTTTAGGTCGGGACACCGGGGAGCTGTTTTTT. This chain joins TRBV27 and TRBJ2-2; no reliable D call. The germline V gene has CDR1 MNHEY and CDR2 SMNVEV (reference sequence). The CDR3 consists of 14 residues. The V end lost 2 bases, the J end lost 3 bases, and 7 bases lay between the germline ends.

This rearrangement joins TRBV18 to TRBJ2-7, with 7 bases identical to TRBD1. The CDR3 extends over 14 amino acids. Per the germline V gene, CDR1 is KGHSH and CDR2 is LQKENI. The ends lost 6 bases at V and 2 bases at J; junction bases unmatched: 7. The CDR3 nucleotides read TGTGCCAGCTCGCCGGGACAGCGGACCTACGAGCAGTACTTC. Amino acid sequence: CASSPGQRTYEQYF.

The gene calls are TRBV28 and TRBJ1-1; a weak D match, TRBD1 (6 bases). This CDR3 has 14 amino acids. Trimming took off 1 base at V and 2 bases at J, with 8 bases between the two ends. Germline CDR1 and CDR2: MDHEN and SYDVKM. In DNA form, the CDR3 reads TGTGCCAGCAGTTTATACAGGGCCAACACTGAAGCTTTCTTT. Residues: CASSLYRANTEAFF. Full variable domain (remainder filled in from reference TRBV28 and TRBJ1-1): DVKVTQSSRYLVKRTGEKVFLECVQDMDHENMFWYRQDPGLGLRLIYFSYDVKMKEKGDIPEGYSVSREKKERFSLILESASTNQTSMYLCASSLYRANTEAFFGQGTRLTVV.

J is TRBJ2-7 and V is TRBV27; TRBD1 or TRBD2 may be the D gene (5 bases each). From germline, CDR1 is MNHEY and CDR2 SMNVEV (reference sequence). V was pared by 8 bases and J by 2 bases, with 16 bases between. The CDR3 length is 14 residues. CDR3: CASGTGTETYEQYF. In DNA form, the CDR3 reads TGTGCCAGCGGCACCGGGACGGAAACCTACGAGCAGTACTTC.

The chain has TRBV6-5 and TRBJ1-3; D is uncertain. CDR1 is MNHEY, CDR2 SVGAGI, per germline. The germline V and J ends were trimmed by 8 bases and 2 bases, with 4 bases remaining between them. This CDR3 region has 11 residues. Here the CDR3 reads CASLAGNTIYF. Written as DNA, the CDR3 is TGTGCCAGCCTAGCTGGAAACACCATATATTTT.

The chain carries TRBV5-1 and TRBJ2-7; 9 nucleotides line up with TRBD1. Germline CDR1 SGHRS, CDR2 YFSETQ. This CDR3 spans 15 amino acids. J lost 3 bases, V lost 0 bases, and 4 bases had no gene match. The CDR3: CASSLDRDRDYEQYF. Written as DNA, the CDR3 is TGCGCCAGCAGCTTGGACCGGGACAGGGACTACGAGCAGTACTTC.

The CDR3 spells CASSENLNYGYTF. DNA for the CDR3: TGTGCCAGCAGTGAAAACCTAAACTATGGCTACACCTTC. The rearrangement links TRBV2 to TRBJ1-2; D call uncertain. The V end was cut by 2 bases, the J end by 2 bases, with 6 bases between. CDR1 and CDR2 from the germline V gene are SNHLY and FYNNEI. The CDR3 totals 13 residues.

The chain recombines TRBV5-5 with TRBJ2-6, with 8 positions matching TRBD1. Trimming took 1 base from V and 0 from J; bases not matched to a gene: 9. Germline CDR1 and CDR2: SGHKS and YYEKEE (reference sequence). The CDR3 is 19 residues long. The CDR3, as DNA: TGTGCCAGCAGCTTGTATAGATCAGGGGGCTTCTCTGGGGCCAACGTCCTGACTTTC. Protein product: CASSLYRSGGFSGANVLTF.

CDR3 region: CASSPPGTGSSTEAFF. The DNA of the CDR3 is TGTGCCAGCAGCCCCCCCGGGACAGGGTCGAGCACTGAAGCTTTCTTT. The chain links TRBV9 to TRBJ1-1; 9 bases line up with TRBD1. Per germline, CDR1 SGDLS and CDR2 YYNGEE. The V segment lost 4 bases and the J segment 4 bases; nucleotides outside the gene matches: 11. The CDR3 extends over 16 amino acids.

The chain links TRBV11-2 to TRBJ2-2, with a possible D match to TRBD1 (6 bases). V dropped 0 bases and J dropped 9 bases, with 11 bases sitting between them. The germline gives CDR1 SGHAT, CDR2 FQNNGV. This CDR3 is built from 14 residues. In DNA, the CDR3 is TGTGCCAGCAGCTTAGATCTGGGGGCGAGGGAGCTGTTTTTT. Its protein is CASSLDLGARELFF.

V usage is TRBV11-3 and J usage is TRBJ2-3; no clear D. Germline assignment: CDR1 SGHNT and CDR2 YENEEA. The CDR3 is 12 amino acids. Trimming took off 3 bases at V and 6 bases at J, with 7 bases between the two ends. The CDR3 bases are TGTGCCAGCAGCTTGAGTTGGGATACGCAGTATTTT. Translation: CASSLSWDTQYF.

The rearrangement uses TRBV19 and TRBJ1-2; D is unresolved. Germline V gene sequence: CDR1 LNHDA, CDR2 SQIVND (reference sequence). V lost 5 bases and J lost 0, with 10 bases in between. This CDR3 spans 14 amino acids. CDR3 nucleotide sequence: TGTGCCAGTAGTCCCCACGGGGCTAACTATGGCTACACCTTC. Translated, it gives CASSPHGANYGYTF.

V gene TRBV27 combines with J gene TRBJ2-4; TRBD2 aligns across 7 bases. Germline V gene data show CDR1 as MNHEY and CDR2 as SMNVEV (reference sequence). Germline trimming cut 10 bases from V and 1 base from J; bases unmatched to any gene: 19. This CDR3 has 18 amino acids. CDR3 amino acids: CATREGWGTGGAKNIQYF. CDR3 nucleotide sequence: TGTGCCACCAGGGAGGGTTGGGGTACGGGTGGGGCCAAAAACATTCAGTACTTC.

The V gene is TRBV28, the J gene TRBJ1-1; D unresolved. The CDR3 is 14 residues long. The V end was cut by 8 bases, the J end by 4 bases, with 17 bases between. CDR1 and CDR2 (germline): MDHEN, SYDVKM. CDR3 in amino acids: CASVLGRSVTEAFF. The CDR3, as DNA: TGTGCCAGCGTCCTGGGCAGAAGTGTCACTGAAGCTTTCTTT.

The chain has TRBV19 and TRBJ1-1; weak D call: TRBD1 (5 bases). With 3 bases removed from V and 5 bases from J, the gap between germline ends came to 13 bases. In germline, CDR1 is LNHDA, CDR2 SQIVND (reference sequence). The CDR3 loop spans 14 amino acids. CDR3 coding DNA: TGTGCCAGTAGTATCCCAGGGCTCCCTACTGAAGCTTTCTTT. Amino acids: CASSIPGLPTEAFF.

This clone was detected many times. In nucleotides, the CDR3 is TGTGCCAGCAGTGTCGCCCAGAACACTGAAGCTTTCTTT. It translates to CASSVAQNTEAFF. The chain joins TRBV6-4 to TRBJ1-1; no reliable D call. The CDR3 covers 13 residues. CDR1 is MRHNA, CDR2 SNTAGT, per germline. Trimming took off 4 bases at V and 1 base at J, with 7 bases between the two ends.

This chain uses TRBV19 with TRBJ1-5; D not resolved. The CDR3 covers 15 residues. Trimming removed 3 bases at V and 4 bases at J, with 13 bases between. CDR1 and CDR2 (germline): LNHDA, SQIVND (reference sequence). The DNA of the CDR3 is TGTGCCAGTAGTATGATAAGGACGGGGAATCAGCCCCAGCATTTT. Translated, it gives CASSMIRTGNQPQHF.

The chain has TRBV6-5 and TRBJ2-7, with TRBD2 identical over 8 bases. The CDR3 consists of 12 residues. V was pared by 5 bases and J by 6 bases, with 3 bases of the junction left unmatched. The V gene's germline CDR1 is MNHEY and CDR2 SVGAGI. CDR3 loop: CASSDTSGEQYF. In nucleotides, the CDR3 is TGTGCCAGCAGTGACACTAGCGGCGAGCAGTACTTC.

About this clone: The junction differs from germline at one of its ends, possibly a read error. The chain links TRBV7-7 to TRBJ2-1; 7 bases are shared with TRBD2. This CDR3 has 14 amino acids. The V gene's germline CDR1 is SSHAT and CDR2 FNYEAQ (reference sequence). The CDR3 sequence is CASSLSPSGDEQFF. CDR3 in DNA: TGTGCTAGCAGCCTCTCCCCCAGCGGGGATGAGCAGTTCTTC.

V is TRBV28 and J is TRBJ2-7; a possible D gene is TRBD2 (6 bases). The CDR3 length is 15 residues. Germline CDR1 is MDHEN and CDR2 is SYDVKM. Between the trimmed V and J ends, which lost 4 bases and 5 bases, there was a span of 18 bases. The CDR3 DNA reads TGTGCCAGCAGTTCGTTTGGAGGGGCGACCCACGAGCAGTACTTC. This codes for CASSSFGGATHEQYF.

The chain recombines TRBV7-9 with TRBJ2-1; TRBD2 aligns across 8 bases. The CDR3 consists of 17 residues. From germline, CDR1 is SEHNR and CDR2 FQNEAQ (reference sequence). V shed 4 bases, J shed 3 bases, and the junction held 11 bases outside the gene matches. The chain's CDR3 is CASSSGEREHGYNEQFF. CDR3 bases: TGTGCCAGCAGCTCCGGTGAGCGGGAGCACGGCTACAATGAGCAGTTCTTC.

V gene TRBV5-8 combines with J gene TRBJ2-1; D is uncertain. Trimming removed 4 bases at V and 8 bases at J, with 19 bases between. The germline CDR1 and CDR2 sequences are SGHTS and YDEGEE. The CDR3 runs 15 residues. The CDR3 region is CASSDGFFNGYEQFF. DNA for the CDR3: TGTGCCAGCAGCGACGGGTTCTTTAATGGGTATGAGCAGTTCTTC.